These T cell receptor beta chains were read from a single sample in a study of T cell repertoires in cytomegalovirus infection. TCRdb recomputed calls from the reads with MiXCR, one row per CDR3 protein. The sample includes about 570,000 distinct CDR3 sequences, 35% to 50% of them seen just once. Their specific antigens are unknown. This specimen consisted of cultured PBMCs, obtained from culture after CMV antigen stimulation. These receptors were taken from a human donor in good health (CMV status not recorded). Some clones in this sample may be carry-over from other donors' samples. Both conserved end residues are part of each CDR3. A D gene is named only where the DNA matches it firmly. Clone sizes are given selectively: once, few, many, or a class where the clone is expanded.

abundance: few
d_gene: .
j_gene: TRBJ2-3
v_gene: TRBV6-6
CDR3aa: CASSYDGDAPLSDTQYF
CDR3nt: TGTGCCAGCAGTTACGATGGGGACGCCCCCTTGTCAGATACGCAGTATTTT

abundance: .
d_gene: .
j_gene: TRBJ2-7
v_gene: TRBV11-2
CDR3aa: CASSFGAGGSYEQYF
CDR3nt: TGTGCCAGCAGCTTTGGTGCGGGCGGCTCCTACGAGCAGTACTTC

abundance: many
d_gene: .
j_gene: TRBJ2-3
v_gene: TRBV7-2
CDR3aa: CASSFQDPSLLQYF
CDR3nt: TGTGCCAGCAGCTTTCAGGACCCCTCTCTCTTGCAGTATTTT

abundance: .
d_gene: .
j_gene: TRBJ1-4
v_gene: TRBV5-1
CDR3aa: CASSPDRDVEKLFF
CDR3nt: TGCGCCAGCAGCCCGGATAGGGATGTTGAAAAACTGTTTTTT

abundance: .
d_gene: .
j_gene: TRBJ2-7
v_gene: TRBV4-3
CDR3aa: CASSRRSGLSYEQYF
CDR3nt: TGCGCCAGCAGCCGAAGAAGCGGACTTTCCTACGAGCAGTACTTC

abundance: few
d_gene: TRBD2
j_gene: TRBJ2-1
v_gene: TRBV2
CDR3aa: CASSSGTSPYF
CDR3nt: TGTGCCAGCAGTTCCGGGACTAGTCCATACTTC

abundance: .
d_gene: .
j_gene: TRBJ1-5
v_gene: TRBV27
CDR3aa: CASSPRRTEPQHF
CDR3nt: TGTGCCAGCAGTCCCAGACGAACGGAGCCCCAGCATTTT

abundance: .
d_gene: TRBD2
j_gene: TRBJ2-3
v_gene: TRBV20-1
CDR3aa: CSARGGSGGSTDTQYF
CDR3nt: TGCAGTGCTAGAGGAGGGAGCGGGGGGAGCACAGATACGCAGTATTTT

abundance: .
d_gene: .
j_gene: TRBJ2-3
v_gene: TRBV12-3/TRBV12-4
CDR3aa: CASSFSLAPDTQYF
CDR3nt: TGTGCCAGCAGTTTCTCTCTAGCGCCAGATACGCAGTATTTT

abundance: many
d_gene: .
j_gene: TRBJ1-2
v_gene: TRBV20-1
CDR3aa: CSASRGEGYTF
CDR3nt: TGCAGTGCTAGTAGGGGAGAAGGCTACACCTTC

abundance: few
d_gene: TRBD1
j_gene: TRBJ2-7
v_gene: TRBV19
CDR3aa: CASTRTGSEFSF
CDR3nt: TGTGCCAGTACTCGGACAGGTTCGGAGTTTAGCTTC

abundance: .
d_gene: TRBD2
j_gene: TRBJ2-3
v_gene: TRBV28
CDR3aa: CASSSLGGGATDTQYF
CDR3nt: TGTGCCAGCAGTTCGCTAGGCGGGGGGGCCACAGATACGCAGTATTTT

abundance: .
d_gene: TRBD2
j_gene: TRBJ2-3
v_gene: TRBV12-5
CDR3aa: CASGRGGPTDTQYF
CDR3nt: TGTGCTAGTGGACGGGGGGGGCCCACAGATACGCAGTATTTT

abundance: few
d_gene: .
j_gene: TRBJ2-7
v_gene: TRBV20-1
CDR3aa: CSARGSWDSNEQYF
CDR3nt: TGCAGTGCTAGAGGGTCCTGGGACTCCAACGAGCAGTACTTC

abundance: many
d_gene: .
j_gene: TRBJ2-3
v_gene: TRBV14
CDR3aa: CASSHLSGLPRDTQYF
CDR3nt: TGTGCCAGCAGCCACCTATCGGGACTCCCGAGAGATACGCAGTATTTT

abundance: .
d_gene: TRBD1
j_gene: TRBJ2-3
v_gene: TRBV7-9
CDR3aa: CASSATTGTGGTDTQYF
CDR3nt: TGTGCCAGCAGCGCAACTACCGGGACAGGAGGCACAGATACGCAGTATTTT

abundance: .
d_gene: TRBD2
j_gene: TRBJ2-5
v_gene: TRBV7-9
CDR3aa: CASSPAIAGGKETQYF
CDR3nt: TGTGCCAGCAGCCCCGCTATTGCGGGAGGTAAAGAGACCCAGTACTTC

abundance: few
d_gene: .
j_gene: TRBJ2-5
v_gene: TRBV28
CDR3aa: CASSPPTGQETQYF
CDR3nt: TGTGCCAGCAGTCCCCCGACAGGACAAGAGACCCAGTACTTC

abundance: .
d_gene: TRBD1
j_gene: TRBJ2-5
v_gene: TRBV2
CDR3aa: CASKQTGKETQYF
CDR3nt: TGTGCCAGCAAACAGACAGGGAAGGAGACCCAGTACTTC

abundance: few
d_gene: TRBD1
j_gene: TRBJ1-1
v_gene: TRBV6-6
CDR3aa: CASSYGTANTEAFF
CDR3nt: TGTGCCAGCAGTTACGGGACAGCGAACACTGAAGCTTTCTTT

abundance: .
d_gene: .
j_gene: TRBJ2-7
v_gene: TRBV20-1
CDR3aa: CSARDRTGSSYYEQYF
CDR3nt: TGCAGTGCTAGAGATCGCACAGGGTCCTCTTACTACGAGCAGTACTTC

abundance: .
d_gene: .
j_gene: TRBJ2-6
v_gene: TRBV12-3/TRBV12-4
CDR3aa: CASRNVGWSSGANVLTF
CDR3nt: TGTGCCAGCAGAAACGTCGGGTGGTCTTCCGGGGCCAACGTCCTGACTTTC

abundance: .
d_gene: .
j_gene: TRBJ2-7
v_gene: TRBV5-6
CDR3aa: CASSFLLEPSYEQYF
CDR3nt: TGTGCCAGCAGCTTCTTACTAGAGCCTTCCTACGAGCAGTACTTC

abundance: .
d_gene: .
j_gene: TRBJ2-5
v_gene: TRBV18
CDR3aa: CASSPLGKETQYF
CDR3nt: TGTGCCAGCTCACCTCTGGGCAAAGAGACCCAGTACTTC

abundance: few
d_gene: .
j_gene: TRBJ1-5
v_gene: TRBV12-3/TRBV12-4
CDR3aa: CASSLRQGRGQPQHF
CDR3nt: TGTGCCAGCAGTTTGAGGCAGGGGCGCGGGCAGCCCCAGCATTTT

abundance: .
d_gene: .
j_gene: TRBJ2-7
v_gene: TRBV19
CDR3aa: CASSERGSNEQYF
CDR3nt: TGTGCCAGTAGTGAGAGGGGGAGCAACGAGCAGTACTTC

abundance: .
d_gene: .
j_gene: TRBJ2-7
v_gene: TRBV6-5
CDR3aa: CASRPGQAAGQYF
CDR3nt: TGTGCCAGCAGGCCCGGACAGGCAGCGGGGCAGTACTTC

abundance: .
d_gene: .
j_gene: TRBJ1-1
v_gene: TRBV5-1
CDR3aa: CASSLGRELNTEAFF
CDR3nt: TGCGCCAGCAGCTTGGGCAGGGAATTGAACACTGAAGCTTTCTTT

abundance: .
d_gene: .
j_gene: TRBJ1-1
v_gene: TRBV28
CDR3aa: CASSLQETEAFF
CDR3nt: TGTGCCAGCAGTCTACAGGAGACTGAAGCTTTCTTT

abundance: few
d_gene: TRBD1
j_gene: TRBJ2-7
v_gene: TRBV6-1
CDR3aa: CASSEASTGTVAYEQYF
CDR3nt: TGTGCCAGCAGTGAAGCGTCAACCGGGACAGTGGCCTACGAGCAGTACTTC

abundance: .
d_gene: TRBD1
j_gene: TRBJ1-2
v_gene: TRBV5-1
CDR3aa: CASSFSTGSYGYTF
CDR3nt: TGCGCCAGCAGCTTCTCGACAGGGTCATATGGCTACACCTTC

abundance: .
d_gene: .
j_gene: TRBJ1-5
v_gene: TRBV20-1
CDR3aa: CSASERNQPQHF
CDR3nt: TGCAGTGCTAGTGAGCGCAATCAGCCCCAGCATTTT

abundance: few
d_gene: .
j_gene: TRBJ2-1
v_gene: TRBV19
CDR3aa: CASSITGYKEQFF
CDR3nt: TGTGCCAGTAGTATTACTGGGTATAAGGAGCAGTTCTTC

abundance: few
d_gene: TRBD1
j_gene: TRBJ2-1
v_gene: TRBV11-1
CDR3aa: CASSLDSGGPYNEQFF
CDR3nt: TGTGCCAGCAGCTTAGATTCAGGGGGTCCTTACAATGAGCAGTTCTTC

abundance: .
d_gene: .
j_gene: TRBJ1-1
v_gene: TRBV28
CDR3aa: CASSLGGRQAFF
CDR3nt: TGTGCCAGCAGTTTAGGGGGGCGCCAAGCTTTCTTT

abundance: many
d_gene: .
j_gene: TRBJ1-6
v_gene: TRBV7-2
CDR3aa: CASSLWGPLHF
CDR3nt: TGTGCCAGCAGCTTATGGGGACCCCTCCACTTT

abundance: .
d_gene: TRBD2
j_gene: TRBJ2-3
v_gene: TRBV6-5
CDR3aa: CASSLGITSGRRNTQYF
CDR3nt: TGTGCCAGCAGTTTAGGGATCACTAGCGGGAGACGAAATACGCAGTATTTT

abundance: many
d_gene: TRBD2
j_gene: TRBJ2-3
v_gene: TRBV7-8
CDR3aa: CASSLDGWASGGTDTQYF
CDR3nt: TGTGCCAGCAGCTTAGATGGGTGGGCTAGCGGGGGGACAGATACGCAGTATTTT

abundance: few
d_gene: .
j_gene: TRBJ2-3
v_gene: TRBV7-8
CDR3aa: CASSLNEGRLDTQYF
CDR3nt: TGTGCCAGCAGTCTAAACGAGGGGAGACTAGATACGCAGTATTTT

abundance: few
d_gene: .
j_gene: TRBJ2-1
v_gene: TRBV7-2
CDR3aa: CASSLDEWGNEQFF
CDR3nt: TGTGCCAGCAGCTTGGACGAATGGGGAAATGAGCAGTTCTTC